This entry is about one T cell receptor (beta chain). Its antigen is currently unknown. There are 11 residues in the CDR3. CDR1 is SNHLY and CDR2 is FYNNEI in the germline V gene. V trimming: 6 bases; J trimming: 14 bases; junction bases outside the gene matches: 7. These data belong to a study of regulatory T cells in long-lasting Graves disease. Noted time point: newly diagnosed GD, antithyroid drugs for less than 3 months. Extracted PBMC RNA gave rise to the TCR library. Study findings and constraints: A limited number of samples was an acknowledged limitation. Lower TCR diversity was seen in persistent Graves' patients than in newly diagnosed ones. New patients shared 950 to 1,000 public clonotypes, fewer than the 2,741 shared by persistent patients.

Building the TCR beta libraries relied on iRepertoire HTBI primers, and CDR3 regions underwent Arm-PCR. TCRdb re-called the multiplex PCR reads with MiXCR, one entry per CDR3 protein. Found here are approximately 470,000 distinct CDR3 sequences, 15% to 20% of them singletons; the top ten hold approximately 12%. The same data also went into a second study, on T cells in Graves' hyperthyroidism and ophthalmopathy.

This rearrangement joins TRBV2 to TRBJ2-5; 9 bases match TRBD1. Sequences were derived from peripheral blood mononuclear cells (PBMCs), sampled at new diagnosis, from a patient treated with antithyroid drugs. The origin of this receptor is a man aged 35-49 years with Graves disease. CDR3 region: CASRGGQGPYF. As DNA, the CDR3 is TGTGCCAGCAGGGGGGGACAGGGCCCATACTTC.